The entry below gives a single TCR beta chain sequence along with its context. Its antigen remains unknown. From germline, CDR1 is SQVTM and CDR2 ANQGSEA. With 6 bases clipped from V and 4 bases from J, the junction kept 9 bases outside the gene matches. This CDR3 is 13 amino acids long. These data come from a study of T cells in Graves' hyperthyroidism and ophthalmopathy. Study-wide context: At initial diagnosis, before any treatment had begun, peripheral blood was obtained. Study-level findings and limits: A 13 V-J signature model discriminated ophthalmopathy versus stable hyperthyroidism. Most clonotypes expanded in the thyroid (above 0.001) were also present in blood.

Fresh peripheral blood, 8 to 10 ml of it, supplied the PBMCs. Amplification of TCR beta CDR3 regions used RNA as the template. The HTBI primer set drove a first-round RT-PCR of the TCR CDR3. TCRdb reprocessed the multiplex PCR reads with MiXCR, giving one entry per CDR3 protein. The repertoire holds 350,000 to 450,000 distinct CDR3 sequences, roughly 13% seen once, with 25% to 30% in the top ten. This chain connects TRBV29-1 to TRBJ2-7; 7 bases are a match to TRBD2. This clonotype was sampled from a middle-aged man with Graves' ophthalmopathy. The sample was blood. CDR3 region: CSVSPGGKYEQYF. The CDR3 nucleotides are TGCAGCGTCTCTCCGGGAGGCAAATACGAGCAGTACTTC.